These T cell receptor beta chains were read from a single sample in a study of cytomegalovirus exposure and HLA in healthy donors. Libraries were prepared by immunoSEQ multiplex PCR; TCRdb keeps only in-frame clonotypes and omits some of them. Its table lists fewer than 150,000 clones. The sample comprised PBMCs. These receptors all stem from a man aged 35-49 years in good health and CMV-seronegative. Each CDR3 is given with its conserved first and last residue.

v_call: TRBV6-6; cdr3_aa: CASSYRGQGEKLFF
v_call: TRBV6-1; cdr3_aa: CASLFSFYGYTF
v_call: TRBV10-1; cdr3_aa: CASRVQYPQETQYF
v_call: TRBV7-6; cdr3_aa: CASSLASSRSSYEQYF
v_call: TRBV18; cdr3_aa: CASSPQGAEETQYF
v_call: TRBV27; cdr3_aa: CASSPGPNYGYTF
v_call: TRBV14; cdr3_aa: CASSPINYGYTF
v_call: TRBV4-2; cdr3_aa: CASSQDLAAPNTEAFF
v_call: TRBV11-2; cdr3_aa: CASNDNRGREKLFF
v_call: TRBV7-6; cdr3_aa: CASSGGTVVFTGELFF
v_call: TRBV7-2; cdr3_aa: CASRTPGTGSDEQYF
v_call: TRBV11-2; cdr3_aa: CASRPRGGYGYTF
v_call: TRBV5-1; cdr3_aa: CASSLRTGPSEQYF
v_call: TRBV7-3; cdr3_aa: CASSLSASGGETQYF
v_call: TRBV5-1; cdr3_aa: CASSLSGLPSAETQYF
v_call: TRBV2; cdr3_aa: CASRAYSGYEQYF
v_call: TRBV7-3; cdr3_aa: CASSPNGQGINEKLFF
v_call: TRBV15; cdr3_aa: CATSTQPGLAGGNEQFF
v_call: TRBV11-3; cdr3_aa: CASSRRQTDTQYF
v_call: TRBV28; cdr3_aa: CASTSQGPTDTQYF
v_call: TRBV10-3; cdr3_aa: CAISPGERGGGNNEQFF
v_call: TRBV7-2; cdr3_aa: CASSLVALEQYF
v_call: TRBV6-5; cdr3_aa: CASSSLGGGGYSPLHF
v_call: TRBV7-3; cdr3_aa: CASSLGGKTNVLTF
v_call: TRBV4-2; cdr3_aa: CASSQPDRDSPLHF
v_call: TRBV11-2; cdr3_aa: CASTRDRGTDTQYF
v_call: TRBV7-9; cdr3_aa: CASSLNRGRSEQYF
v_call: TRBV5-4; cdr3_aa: CASSLGQNTGELFF
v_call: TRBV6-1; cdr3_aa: CASSAANRDTEAFF